This TCR beta chain was documented in a study of T cells in Graves' hyperthyroidism and ophthalmopathy. As for the study in general: Before treatment of any kind, peripheral blood was taken at initial diagnosis. Findings and caveats of the study: From stable hyperthyroidism, ophthalmopathy was separated by a 13 V-J model. Most thyroid clonotypes expanded above 0.001 appeared in blood too.

This clonotype was seen a handful of times. Its target is unknown. TCR beta CDR3 regions were amplified from RNA. The TCR CDR3 first-round RT-PCR relied on the HTBI primer set. TCRdb itself ran the multiplex PCR reads through MiXCR, one entry per CDR3 protein. This sample yields 500,000 to 650,000 distinct CDR3 sequences, of which roughly 15% are seen a single time; around 17% belongs to the top ten. The CDR3 covers 14 residues. Trimming removed 10 bases from V and 1 base from J; junction bases left unmatched: 7. Per germline, CDR1 SGHVS and CDR2 FQNEAQ. Used for diagnoses were clinical symptoms, serum thyroxine and TRAb, thyroid ultrasound and orbital computed tomography.

This clonotype was obtained from a woman aged 18-29 years with Graves' ophthalmopathy. The genes are TRBV7-8 and TRBJ2-5; TRBD1 matches 9 bases. Sequencing was done on a sample of blood. The CDR3 reads CATTDRGSQETQYF. DNA for the CDR3: TGTGCCACCACCGACAGGGGGAGCCAAGAGACCCAGTACTTC.